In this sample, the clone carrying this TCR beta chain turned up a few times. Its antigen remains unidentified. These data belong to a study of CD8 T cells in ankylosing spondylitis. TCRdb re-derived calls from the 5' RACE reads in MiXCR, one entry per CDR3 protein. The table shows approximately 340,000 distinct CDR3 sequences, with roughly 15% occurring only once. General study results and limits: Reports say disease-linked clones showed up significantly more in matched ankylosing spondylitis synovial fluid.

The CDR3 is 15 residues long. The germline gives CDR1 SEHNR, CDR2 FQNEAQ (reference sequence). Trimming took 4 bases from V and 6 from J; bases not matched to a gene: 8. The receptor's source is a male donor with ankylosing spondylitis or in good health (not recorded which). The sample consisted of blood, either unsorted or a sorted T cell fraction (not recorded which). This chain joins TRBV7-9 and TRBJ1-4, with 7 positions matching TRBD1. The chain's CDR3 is CASSSPGGTDEKLFF. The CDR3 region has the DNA TGTGCCAGCAGCTCCCCAGGCGGGACAGATGAAAAACTGTTTTTT.